The 10 T cell receptor beta chains listed next were all sequenced from one sample in a study of cytomegalovirus exposure and HLA in healthy donors. Primers for the PCR totalled 60 Vbeta and 13 Jbeta. Data came from immunoSEQ multiplex PCR; TCRdb stores just in-frame clones and leaves some out. The sample includes 130,000 to 150,000 clones, about 75% of them seen just once. The sample taken for sequencing was PBMCs. The origin of the receptors is a man aged 55 to 70 in good health and CMV-seronegative.

The chain is built from TRBV28 and TRBJ2-3, with 8 bases that match TRBD2. The junction had 9 bases not matched to a gene; V was cut back by 4 bases and J by 3 bases. Germline CDR1 MDHEN, CDR2 SYDVKM. The CDR3 loop spans 16 amino acids. CDR3: CASSSPLGGRTDTQYF. CDR3 coding DNA: TGTGCCAGCAGTTCCCCCCTTGGCGGGAGGACAGATACGCAGTATTTT.

This clone was seen more than once but under ten times. V gene TRBV19 combines with J gene TRBJ2-6, with D unclear. The CDR3 has 16 residues. Trimming pared 1 base from V and 0 bases from J, leaving 7 bases between. Germline lookup yields CDR1 LNHDA and CDR2 SQIVND (reference sequence). The CDR3 here is CASSIVRSSGANVLTF. For the CDR3, the DNA is TGTGCCAGTAGTATAGTGCGGTCCTCTGGGGCCAACGTCCTGACTTTC.

The V gene is TRBV9, the J gene TRBJ1-1, with TRBD1 matching over 12 bases. The ends lost 0 bases at V and 1 base at J; junction bases unmatched: 4. CDR3 length equals 17 residues. Germline loops: CDR1 SGDLS, CDR2 YYNGEE. The CDR3 DNA reads TGTGCCAGCAGCGTAGTGGGACAGGGGGCCCCGAACACTGAAGCTTTCTTT. Protein: CASSVVGQGAPNTEAFF.

The chain links TRBV11-2 to TRBJ2-1; 7 positions match TRBD2. Germline-derived CDR1 and CDR2 are SGHAT and FQNNGV. The CDR3 spans 15 residues. V lost 2 bases, J lost 4 bases, and 5 bases stayed unmatched. In nucleotides, the CDR3 is TGTGCCAGCAGCTTAAGTGGACTAGTTTACAATGAGCAGTTCTTC. Its protein product is CASSLSGLVYNEQFF.

The chain has TRBV21-1 and TRBJ2-5; the table's D call of TRBD1 was not tested on the DNA. TRBV21-1 is marked as a pseudogene. The CDR3 extends over 15 amino acids. CDR3 DNA sequence: TGTGCCAGCAGCAAAGAGGACAGGAACCAAGAGACCCAGTACTTC. This sequence encodes CASSKEDRNQETQYF.

The chain employs TRBV27 and TRBJ2-3; no clear D gene. V was pared by 6 bases and J by 1 base, with 20 bases between. The CDR3 contains 17 residues. Germline CDR1 is MNHEY and CDR2 is SMNVEV (reference sequence). CDR3 region: CASRIIPAGGGTDTQYF. The CDR3 DNA follows: TGTGCCAGCAGGATCATACCTGCTGGCGGAGGCACAGATACGCAGTATTTT.

The CDR3 bases are TGTGCCAGCACCCGGGACAGTGCCTACTATGGCTACACCTTC. Residues: CASTRDSAYYGYTF. V gene TRBV2 combines with J gene TRBJ1-2; TRBD1 matches at 7 bases. From germline, CDR1 is SNHLY and CDR2 FYNNEI. V lost 7 bases to trimming and J lost 3 bases; unmatched junction nucleotides: 8. The CDR3 has 14 residues.

The CDR3 loop is CASRPAFGQYNEQFF. The CDR3, as DNA: TGTGCCAGCAGGCCAGCATTCGGACAGTACAATGAGCAGTTCTTC. V gene TRBV2 combines with J gene TRBJ2-1, with a possible D match to TRBD1 (6 bases). Germline loops: CDR1 SNHLY, CDR2 FYNNEI. Trimming left V 6 bases short and J 4 bases short, with 16 bases between. The CDR3 loop spans 15 amino acids.

As to this clone: Other nucleotide sequences from this sample produce the same CDR3. The chain's CDR3 is CASRTAGTGRGYTF. The CDR3 bases are TGTGCCAGCAGGACGGCGGGGACAGGGAGGGGCTACACCTTC. The chain combines TRBV6-1 with TRBJ1-2, with 9 bases identical to TRBD1. CDR3 length: 14 amino acids. With V trimmed by 6 bases and J by 8 bases, 10 bases remained unmatched. Germline values: CDR1 MNHNS, CDR2 SASEGT.

CDR3: CASSRGLGYGYTF. The CDR3 DNA follows: TGCGCCAGCAGCCGGGGGCTAGGGTATGGCTACACCTTC. V and J are TRBV4-3 and TRBJ1-2; D might be TRBD1 (6 bases). V was pared by 4 bases and J by 5 bases, with 11 bases between. Germline V gene sequence: CDR1 LGHNA, CDR2 YSLEER. The CDR3 runs 13 residues.